The sequence of this T cell receptor beta chain was determined in a study of OX40 agonist ivuxolimab in advanced cancers. Background on the study: From roughly 20 to 85 years was the age range, with a mean of about 54 years, and roughly 83% were male.

The CDR3 is made up of 16 amino acids. The junction had 10 bases not matched to a gene; V was cut back by 4 bases and J by 7 bases. Germline V gene lookup returns CDR1 SGHRS and CDR2 YFSETQ. Study-level points and caveats: Expanded clones tended on average to be more numerous among CD8+ T cells than CD4+.

Libraries were prepared by immunoSEQ multiplex PCR; TCRdb keeps only in-frame clonotypes and omits some of them. The repertoire includes tens of thousands of clones, 84% of them detected once, and about 27% sits in the top ten. Points on this clone: Its target is unknown.

The sequence was obtained from an adult with an advanced solid tumor such as melanoma, head and neck, liver or kidney cancer. This specimen was CD4+ or CD8+ T cells sorted from blood, taken in a trial of the OX40 agonist ivuxolimab. The chain employs TRBV5-1 and TRBJ2-1, with 11 bases fitting TRBD2. CDR3 sequence reads: CASSPEILAGGNEQFF. The CDR3 DNA reads TGCGCCAGCAGCCCTGAGATTCTAGCGGGAGGTAATGAGCAGTTCTTC.